The rows below give T cell receptor beta chains drawn from one sample of a study of CD8 T cells in ankylosing spondylitis. TCRdb used MiXCR to reprocess the 5' RACE reads, holding one entry per CDR3 protein. Seen here are under 200,000 distinct CDR3 sequences, just over 9.5% observed once, and the top ten hold about 15%. Sequenced sample: blood, either unsorted or a sorted T cell fraction (not recorded which). All receptors come from a female donor with ankylosing spondylitis or in good health (not recorded which). The conserved cysteine and the conserved F or W are not part of the CDR3 here. The D gene is left open where the match is weak. Size is omitted from some rows. Given values are once, few, many or a class for expanded clones.

>-|TRBV20-1|-|TRBJ1-3
SATLPSGNTIY
>-|TRBV7-6|-|TRBJ1-1
ASSSQDILNTEAF
>many|TRBV5-1|-|TRBJ2-1
ASSLAGSYNEQF
>few|TRBV7-9|-|TRBJ1-1
ASSLEGRVAF
>-|TRBV10-3|-|TRBJ1-2
AISESKGSGGYT
>few|TRBV7-9|TRBD1|TRBJ2-6
ASSWDSSSGANVLT
>-|TRBV10-2|-|TRBJ2-5
ASGPGETQY
>-|TRBV28|-|TRBJ2-1
ASSTLLPAVDGTLTHEQF
>many|TRBV9|-|TRBJ2-7
ASSVDSASYEQY
>-|TRBV7-8|TRBD1|TRBJ2-1
ASSYDRGAEQF
>-|TRBV5-6|-|TRBJ1-5
ASSLGAALGNQPQH
>-|TRBV7-9|-|TRBJ1-1
ASSFGILTEAF
>many|TRBV12-5|TRBD1|TRBJ1-2
ASGIQAQTGNYGYT
>few|TRBV20-1|-|TRBJ1-2
SARAPRVLNYGYT
>few|TRBV7-9|TRBD2|TRBJ2-1
ASSSPGTSVNEQF
>-|TRBV7-6|-|TRBJ2-5
ASSLESAFQETQY
>-|TRBV19|-|TRBJ2-1
AMRPGTVVAEQF
>many|TRBV28|-|TRBJ2-7
ASIKRVGYEQY
>-|TRBV9|TRBD1|TRBJ2-7
ASSGPGQGLKEQY
>-|TRBV9|-|TRBJ1-5
ASGGAYSNQPQH
>few|TRBV4-3|TRBD2|TRBJ2-3
ASSQDPLAGGRTDTQY
>-|TRBV27|TRBD2|TRBJ2-3
ASRDIPLAAYTDTQY
>-|TRBV30|-|TRBJ1-1
AWSVGGSNTEAF
>few|TRBV7-2|TRBD2|TRBJ2-7
ASSLSGRAPSYEQY
>many|TRBV29-1|-|TRBJ2-3
SAAPPNTDTQY
>many|TRBV5-1|-|TRBJ1-1
ASSLDSNTEAF
>-|TRBV14|-|TRBJ2-1
ASSPIEGYNEQF
>-|TRBV11-2|TRBD2|TRBJ2-3
ASSFYGRADTQY
>-|TRBV9|-|TRBJ2-1
ASSEGGRADYNEQF
>-|TRBV2|-|TRBJ1-2
ANEVGGPYYGYT
>many|TRBV4-3|-|TRBJ1-2
ASSQDTKGYGYT
>many|TRBV18|-|TRBJ2-2
ASSPLEGEITGELF
>few|TRBV12-3/TRBV12-4|-|TRBJ2-1
ASNQGADYSGSGEQF
>few|TRBV24-1|-|TRBJ2-4
ATSDSETVDIQY
>many|TRBV5-1|TRBD2|TRBJ2-1
ASRLRTSGSYNEQF
>many|TRBV4-3|-|TRBJ2-1
ASSPGLISSYNEQF
>few|TRBV6-5|TRBD1|TRBJ2-7
ASSWGQDYEQY
>-|TRBV19|TRBD2|TRBJ2-1
ASSIGSGLVANEQF
>few|TRBV7-9|-|TRBJ1-4
ASSVDSFNEKLF
>-|TRBV9|-|TRBJ2-1
ASSVEELAYNEQF
>once|TRBV28|-|TRBJ2-1
ASSLVGPYNEQF
>many|TRBV6-6|-|TRBJ1-2
ASSSIPRDGYT
>many|TRBV12-3/TRBV12-4|TRBD1|TRBJ2-1
ASSPRTGALYNEQF
>few|TRBV3-1|-|TRBJ1-2
ASSQDAGDYGYT
>few|TRBV10-2|TRBD1|TRBJ2-7
ASRTGGLEQY
>few|TRBV6-1|TRBD1|TRBJ1-5
ASRRTGPYQPQH
>-|TRBV4-3|TRBD1|TRBJ2-5
ASSQRRGPRETQY